Each of the 27 T cell receptor beta chains below was sequenced from the same sample in a study of T-cell memory formation after mild COVID-19 (dated by TCRdb to 2020 to 2023). Receptor amplification or capture employed 5' RACE. Sequencing used an Illumina NovaSeq 6000. TCRdb reworked the public reads: Q25 trimming with fastp, MiXCR clone assembly, productive beta chains retained. Merged by CDR3 protein, the rows form single entries marked with the most common genes and DNA. In all, the sample holds about 320,000 distinct CDR3 sequences, and 14% of those were seen once. The ten largest clones represent roughly 21% of the sample. Sequences were obtained from PBMCs or a T cell subset sorted from them (not recorded which). The receptors shown here come from a man aged 18 to 30 who had mild COVID-19 (a few samples of this study predate the infection). The sample titles of this study are shuffled in the database, so cell type and time point are left out; the donor was told from shared clones.

This chain joins TRBV11-2 and TRBJ2-5; 9 bases fit TRBD2. From germline, CDR1 is SGHAT and CDR2 FQNNGV. This CDR3 comprises 15 residues. The V segment lost 3 bases and the J segment 1 base; nucleotides outside the gene matches: 3. The CDR3 protein is CASSLQAGGQETQYF. The CDR3 DNA sequence: TGTGCCAGCAGCTTGCAAGCGGGGGGCCAAGAGACCCAGTACTTC.

This clonotype was observed many times. The chain links TRBV6-2 or TRBV6-3 to TRBJ2-1, with D perhaps TRBD1 (5 bases). This CDR3 region has 14 residues. V was clipped by 8 bases and J by 4 bases, with 15 bases between them. Per the germline V gene, CDR1 is MNHEY and CDR2 is SVGEGT. The CDR3 bases are TGTGCCAGCGGACACGCGGTCGCATACAATGAGCAGTTCTTC. This gives the protein CASGHAVAYNEQFF.

The DNA for the CDR3 is TGCAGCGTTGCTCCCGGGGGAATATATGGCTACACCTTC. It is translated as CSVAPGGIYGYTF. This chain uses TRBV29-1 with TRBJ1-2; perhaps TRBD1 as D (5 bases). The germline V gene encodes CDR1 SQVTM and CDR2 ANQGSEA. V was shortened by 4 bases and J by 5 bases, with 14 bases between the two germline ends. The CDR3 consists of 13 residues. The full variable domain, completed using reference TRBV29-1 and TRBJ1-2, is SAVISQKPSRDICQRGTSLTIQCQVDSQVTMMFWYRQQPGQSLTLIATANQGSEATYESGFVIDKFPISRPNLTFSTLTVSNMSPEDSSIYLCSVAPGGIYGYTFGSGTRLTVV.

The chain links TRBV7-6 to TRBJ1-6; TRBD1 matches at 7 bases. The ends lost 4 bases at V and 0 bases at J; junction bases unmatched: 0. Germline lookup yields CDR1 SGHVS and CDR2 FNYEAQ. This CDR3 is 15 amino acids long. The CDR3, as DNA: TGTGCCAGCAGCTGGGACAGCTCCTATAATTCACCCCTCCACTTT. Encoded protein: CASSWDSSYNSPLHF.

The chain couples TRBV28 to TRBJ2-1; 8 nucleotides match TRBD2. J was trimmed by 7 bases and V by 6 bases; bases with no gene match: 17. This CDR3 contains 17 residues. Germline-derived CDR1 and CDR2 are MDHEN and SYDVKM. The CDR3 DNA follows: TGTGCCAGCAGCCGGAGCGGGGGATGGAGTAAAAGGAATGAGCAGTTCTTC. Translation: CASSRSGGWSKRNEQFF.

This clonotype showed up just a few times. The chain links TRBV7-2 to TRBJ2-1; 9 bases align to TRBD2. After removal of 1 base from V and 4 bases from J, the junction contained 5 bases not matched to a gene. In germline, CDR1 is SGHTA, CDR2 FQGNSA. CDR3 length equals 16 residues. CDR3 residues: CASSLGSGGPYNEQFF. The CDR3 bases are TGTGCCAGCAGCTTAGGGAGCGGGGGGCCTTACAATGAGCAGTTCTTC.

The rearrangement uses TRBV6-5 and TRBJ1-2; D possibly corresponds to TRBD1 (6 bases). Germline V gene sequence: CDR1 MNHEY, CDR2 SVGAGI. The CDR3 is made up of 15 amino acids. V lost 6 bases, J lost 6 bases, and 20 bases lay in between. Written as DNA, the CDR3 is TGTGCCAGCAGCCCACCGGGACAAGAGGCTAATGGCTACACCTTC. Its protein is CASSPPGQEANGYTF.

This clonotype occurred a few times. This sequence joins TRBV5-1 and TRBJ2-5; 13 positions match TRBD2. Losses at the gene ends were 4 bases for V and 3 bases for J; bases not matched to a gene: 6. CDR3 length: 16 amino acids. Germline V CDR1 and CDR2: SGHRS, YFSETQ. For the CDR3, the DNA is TGCGCCAGCAGCCCGGACGGGACTAGCGGGGAAGAGACCCAGTACTTC. Its translation: CASSPDGTSGEETQYF.

J is TRBJ1-1 and V is TRBV24-1; D remains ambiguous. The CDR3 consists of 15 residues. Germline CDR1 KGHDR, CDR2 SFDVKD. Trimming removed 3 bases from V and 1 base from J, with 11 bases in between. Written as DNA, the CDR3 is TGTGCCACCAGTGATCCACGGACGGGGAACACTGAAGCTTTCTTT. This translates into CATSDPRTGNTEAFF.

The chain links TRBV27 to TRBJ2-5, with 8 bases aligning to TRBD1. The CDR3 totals 15 residues. V trimming: 0 bases; J trimming: 7 bases; junction bases outside the gene matches: 7. CDR1 and CDR2 (germline): MNHEY, SMNVEV (reference sequence). For the CDR3, the DNA is TGTGCCAGCAGTTTATCGTCAGGGGGCGAATTGACCCAGTACTTC. It specifies CASSLSSGGELTQYF.

J is TRBJ2-3 and V is TRBV10-1, with a tentative D call TRBD2 (5 bases). The CDR3 sequence is 13 residues long. Germline V lookup: CDR1 WNHNN, CDR2 SYGVQD (reference sequence). Trimming took off 5 bases at V and 3 bases at J, with 9 bases between the two ends. CDR3 bases: TGCGCCAGCAGTCCGAGGGCAACAGATACGCAGTATTTT. Amino acid sequence: CASSPRATDTQYF.

CDR3 residues: CASSLGEGANSPLHF. The DNA for the CDR3 is TGTGCCAGCAGCTTAGGGGAAGGAGCCAATTCACCCCTCCACTTT. The V call is TRBV7-9, the J call TRBJ1-6, with D hard to call. Germline CDR1 reads SEHNR; CDR2 reads FQNEAQ (reference sequence). Trimming stripped 1 base from V and 7 bases from J, with 11 bases between. This CDR3 is built from 15 residues.

This clonotype was counted only a few times. V gene TRBV7-9 combines with J gene TRBJ1-6; 7 bases agree with TRBD1. Germline V gives CDR1 SEHNR, CDR2 FQNEAQ (reference sequence). Trimming cost V 1 base and J 6 bases; bases outside gene matches: 6. CDR3 length: 16 amino acids. DNA of the CDR3: TGTGCCAGCAGCTTAGGTGCAGGGGGTAGTAATTCACCCCTCCACTTT. Its protein product is CASSLGAGGSNSPLHF.

This clonotype was counted between two and nine times. J is TRBJ1-1 and V is TRBV12-3 or TRBV12-4; weak D call: TRBD1 (6 bases). This CDR3 contains 12 residues. Trimming removed 7 bases from V and 11 bases from J, with 17 bases in between. DNA of the CDR3: TGTGCCAGCACCTCTGGGGGCCCTGGCGCTTTCTTT. Amino acids: CASTSGGPGAFF.

Many counts were recorded for this clonotype. V and J are TRBV7-2 and TRBJ2-1; 9 bases line up with TRBD1. The J segment lost 7 bases and the V segment lost 5 bases, leaving 9 bases of the junction unmatched. CDR3 length equals 15 residues. Germline V CDR1 and CDR2: SGHTA, FQGNSA. The CDR3 is CASSPGTGFGNEQFF. In DNA, the CDR3 is TGTGCCAGCAGCCCCGGGACAGGGTTCGGTAATGAGCAGTTCTTC.

This chain uses TRBV9 with TRBJ2-1; D is possibly TRBD1 or TRBD2 (6 bases each). Germline V gene lookup returns CDR1 SGDLS and CDR2 YYNGEE. V lost 0 bases, J lost 3 bases, and 13 bases lay in between. The CDR3 sequence is 16 residues long. CDR3 sequence reads: CASSVAIGGLYNEQFF. In DNA form, the CDR3 reads TGTGCCAGCAGCGTAGCCATCGGGGGCCTCTACAATGAGCAGTTCTTC.

This chain links TRBV6-1 with TRBJ2-7; a possible D gene is TRBD1 (6 bases). The V gene lost 6 bases and the J gene lost 6 bases, with 18 bases spanning the gap. The V gene's germline CDR1 is MNHNS and CDR2 SASEGT. This CDR3 comprises 14 residues. CDR3 in amino acids: CASRDPGHPREQYV. The CDR3 DNA reads as TGTGCCAGCAGAGATCCGGGACACCCTCGCGAGCAGTACGTC.

This clonotype has ten or more counts. This chain links TRBV7-2 with TRBJ2-7, with 7 positions matching TRBD2. Germline-derived CDR1 and CDR2 are SGHTA and FQGNSA. The junction had 0 bases not matched to a gene; V was cut back by 1 base and J by 3 bases. The CDR3 is 13 amino acids. The CDR3 spells CASSLGGGYEQYF. The CDR3 DNA reads as TGTGCCAGCAGCTTAGGGGGGGGCTACGAGCAGTACTTC.

This clonotype was counted many times. V is TRBV12-3 or TRBV12-4 and J is TRBJ1-2; weak D call: TRBD1 (5 bases). V lost 5 bases and J 8 bases, leaving 18 bases between the germline ends. This CDR3 contains 14 residues. This CDR3 reads CASSAQIGDRGYTF. Written as DNA, the CDR3 is TGTGCCAGCAGTGCTCAGATAGGGGATAGAGGCTACACCTTC.

In nucleotides, the CDR3 is TGTGCCAGCAGCTTGTACCCTGCCTCCTACGAGCAGTACGTC. Translating gives CASSLYPASYEQYV. The chain carries TRBV5-6 and TRBJ2-7; D is unresolved. This CDR3 is 14 amino acids long. CDR1 and CDR2 from the germline V gene are SGHDT and YYEEEE. Trimming shortened V by 1 base and J by 0 bases, and 8 bases separated the two germline ends.

This clonotype was seen only a few times. This chain links TRBV7-9 with TRBJ1-4; D is perhaps TRBD1 (5 bases). Trimming shortened V by 10 bases and J by 8 bases, and 17 bases separated the two germline ends. The CDR3 totals 13 residues. Germline values: CDR1 SEHNR, CDR2 FQNEAQ (reference sequence). The CDR3 here is CATSKGSGEKLFF. CDR3 nucleotides: TGTGCCACTTCAAAGGGGAGCGGGGAAAAACTGTTTTTT.

This clonotype has only a few counts. This sequence joins TRBV19 and TRBJ1-5, with TRBD1 as a possible D gene (5 bases). From germline, CDR1 is LNHDA and CDR2 SQIVND (reference sequence). V was trimmed by 5 bases and J by 2 bases, leaving 13 bases between them. This CDR3 comprises 15 residues. CDR3: CASSWADMGNQPQHF. Here the CDR3 DNA reads TGTGCCAGTAGTTGGGCGGACATGGGCAATCAGCCCCAGCATTTT.

This chain connects TRBV20-1 to TRBJ2-2; the match to TRBD2 covers 9 bases. V lost 2 bases, J lost 4 bases, and 8 bases stayed unmatched. Germline assignment: CDR1 DFQATT and CDR2 SNEGSKA (reference sequence). CDR3 length: 16 residues. The DNA for the CDR3 is TGCAGTGCTAGATGGGCGGGGGGGCCCGTCACCGGGGAGCTGTTTTTT. Protein: CSARWAGGPVTGELFF.

V is TRBV11-2 and J is TRBJ2-7; D is ambiguous. CDR3 length equals 12 residues. Germline V gives CDR1 SGHAT, CDR2 FQNNGV. V was shortened by 5 bases and J by 6 bases, with 11 bases between the two germline ends. CDR3 coding DNA: TGTGCCAGCAGCCCCGGCCGCGTCGAGCAGTACGTC. Amino acids: CASSPGRVEQYV.

There are many counts of this clonotype. This chain connects TRBV11-2 to TRBJ1-2, with D perhaps matching TRBD1 (6 bases). From germline, CDR1 is SGHAT and CDR2 FQNNGV. This CDR3 region has 16 residues. Trimming cost V 6 bases and J 0 bases, with 17 bases left between them. CDR3 loop: CASRTLTGRTNYGYTF. CDR3 DNA sequence: TGTGCCAGCAGAACCCTAACAGGGCGGACTAACTATGGCTACACCTTC.

This clonotype was seen many times. The rearrangement links TRBV20-1 to TRBJ1-4; D is unresolved. V lost 5 bases and J lost 4, with 8 bases in between. The CDR3 totals 12 residues. The germline V gene encodes CDR1 DFQATT and CDR2 SNEGSKA (reference sequence). For the CDR3, the DNA is TGCAGTGCTCGGAGGCTTAATGAAAAACTGTTTTTT. Protein sequence: CSARRLNEKLFF.

The genes are TRBV5-1 and TRBJ2-7, with D perhaps TRBD2 (6 bases). V lost 0 bases and J lost 2, with 9 bases in between. The CDR3 extends over 14 amino acids. Germline V gene sequence: CDR1 SGHRS, CDR2 YFSETQ. The CDR3 DNA sequence: TGCGCCAGCAGCTTGGAAGGGGAGGCCTACGAGCAGTACGTC. It encodes CASSLEGEAYEQYV.